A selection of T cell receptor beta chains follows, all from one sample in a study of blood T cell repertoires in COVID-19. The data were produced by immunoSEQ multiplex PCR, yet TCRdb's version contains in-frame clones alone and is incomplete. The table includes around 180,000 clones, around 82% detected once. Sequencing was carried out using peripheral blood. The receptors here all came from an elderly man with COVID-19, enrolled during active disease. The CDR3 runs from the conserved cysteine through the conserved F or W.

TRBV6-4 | CASSDDEDGRGSRTEAFF
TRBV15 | CATSRFKDSNEKLFF
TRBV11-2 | CASSSQGVGGSPLHF
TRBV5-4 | CASSLRGSGGDTDTQYF
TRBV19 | CASSPKGQGFSYEQYF
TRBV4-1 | CASSQDGTKGHTEAFF
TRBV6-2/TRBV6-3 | CASSSPPGLAGGPDTQYF
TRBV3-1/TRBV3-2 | CASSSGITTGELFF
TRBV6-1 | CASSVGQALGQETQYF
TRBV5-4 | CASSLAGQGVRYYGYTF
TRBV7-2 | CASSLASRQAKNIQYF
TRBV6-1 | CASSGREGGYNSPLHF
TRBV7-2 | CASSAQGLMNTEAFF
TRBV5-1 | CASSLAAGANTGELFF
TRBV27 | CASSSGTPREGPQHF
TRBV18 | CASSPALGQSSGNTIYF
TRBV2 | CASSLGVSGSPLHF
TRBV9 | CASSDTGVGEQYF
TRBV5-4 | CASSLAATGPKEKLFF
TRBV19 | CASSMRSRGYGYTF
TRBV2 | CASSVSGNYGYTF
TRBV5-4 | CAPSGGGVSRDTEAFF
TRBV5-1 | CASSSRTASYEQYF
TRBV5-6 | CASSLGTGSGSYEQYF
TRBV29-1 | CSVERQANTEAFF
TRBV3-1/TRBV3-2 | CASSQERGGGITEAFF
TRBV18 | CASSPPSGRETQYF
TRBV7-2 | CASSFRPNRVDTEAFF
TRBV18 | CASSPLSTGGSDNEQFF
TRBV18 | CASSPDRSRYGYTF
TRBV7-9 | CASSPTGTPSNEQYF
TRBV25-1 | CASSEFRTEYGYTF
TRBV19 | CATGLRDQPQHF
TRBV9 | CASSVATGGRSEKLFF
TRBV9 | CASSAPPGDTQYF
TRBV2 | CASSAGTANYGYTF
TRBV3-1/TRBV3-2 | CASSQRTGWNSGYTF
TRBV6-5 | CASSYWGQGDNEQFF
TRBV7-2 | CASSLEGGFSGNTIYF
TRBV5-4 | CASSLTVRSGGAYEQFF
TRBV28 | CASSSPGPQETQYF
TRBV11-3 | CASSLGRGREQYF
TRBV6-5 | CASSFYRSTFYEQYF
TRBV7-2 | CASSLAGNYGYTF
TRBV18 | CASSPPTRYNEQFF
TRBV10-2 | CASSEWGPGELFF
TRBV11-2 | CASSRVGTSANEQFF
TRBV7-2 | CASSLAAGGYEQYF
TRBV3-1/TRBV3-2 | CASSPQGGSYGYTF
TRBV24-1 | CATSEYPGQGANEQFF
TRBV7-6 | CASSLVPGTGEDQPQHF
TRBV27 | CASRLRGGPHEQYF